This TCR beta chain was sequenced for a study of shared clonotypes between healthy human individuals. Turning to the study itself: Ranging from 18 to 49 in age, donors were two women and a few men.

After removal of 3 bases from V and 0 bases from J, the junction contained 6 bases not matched to a gene. The CDR3 spans 15 residues. The V gene's germline CDR1 is SGHRS and CDR2 YFSETQ. For this clone: Different DNA sequences within this sample yield the same CDR3.

Libraries were prepared by immunoSEQ multiplex PCR; TCRdb keeps only in-frame clonotypes and omits some of them. The sample yields under 1,900,000 clones, approximately 98.5% seen once. This sequence originates from a man aged 25 to 40 in good health. The sequencing sample was made of naive CD4+ T cells sorted from blood. The subset denotes: CD45RA+ positively selected. The rearrangement uses TRBV5-1 and TRBJ2-7; 7 nucleotides align to TRBD1. In DNA form, the CDR3 reads TGCGCCAGCAGCTCCGGGACAGTGTACTCCTACGAGCAGTACTTC. Its protein is CASSSGTVYSYEQYF.